This record looks at one TCR beta chain sequence and its context. What it recognizes is unknown. These data come from a study of a mutant IDH1 vaccine in newly diagnosed glioma. The CDR3 consists of 15 residues. V was cut by 6 bases and J by 4 bases, with 16 bases left in between. The germline CDR1 and CDR2 sequences are MNHEY and SVGAGI. Assay: immunoSEQ multiplex PCR; the TCRdb copy retains only in-frame clones and omits some. Among roughly 26,000 clones listed, less than 85% were seen once. Described time point: week 35, safety follow-up. Every vaccine dose comprised 300 ug of mutant IDH1 20-mer peptide plus topical imiquimod.

This receptor was taken from a man aged 30 to 39 with glioma. This sample comprised PBMCs, obtained from a glioma patient whose treatment included an IDH1 peptide vaccine. This chain connects TRBV6-5 to TRBJ1-5; TRBD1 might be the D (5 bases). In DNA, the CDR3 is TGTGCCAGCAGCCCCGGCGGGGGGGGTAATCAGCCCCAGCATTTT. This codes for CASSPGGGGNQPQHF.